What follows describes a single T cell receptor (beta chain). The sample comes from a study of blood T cell repertoires in COVID-19. About the research overall: Material from acute and convalescent COVID-19 was sourced from the United States, Italy and Spain. Sources were T cells, B-cell-depleted T cells, or PBMCs; the material itself was cDNA or gDNA.

The J segment lost 3 bases and the V segment lost 6 bases, leaving 8 bases of the junction unmatched. The germline CDR1 and CDR2 sequences are SEHNR and FQNEAQ (reference sequence). CDR3 length: 14 amino acids. Per the study methods: Amplification of reference gene primers provided the estimated nucleated cell counts. Some clones are missing from TCRdb's copy, which holds only in-frame ones; the method was immunoSEQ multiplex PCR. The DNA was the basis for D and trimming; V, J and clone size are from that table. Seen here are 300,000 to 350,000 clones, roughly nine tenths observed once, and the top ten hold about 2.3%.

V gene TRBV7-9 combines with J gene TRBJ2-7; 7 bases map to TRBD2. Sequences were obtained from peripheral blood. This TCR came from a man in his late teens or twenties with active or convalescent COVID-19. Written as DNA, the CDR3 is TGTGCCAGCAGTCGGGGGGACGGACACTACGAGCAGTACTTC. As protein: CASSRGDGHYEQYF. The full variable domain, with the rest looked up from reference TRBV7-9 and TRBJ2-7, is DTGVSQNPRHKITKRGQNVTFRCDPISEHNRLYWYRQTLGQGPEFLTYFQNEAQLEKSRLLSDRFSAERPKGSFSTLEIQRTEQGDSAMYLCASSRGDGHYEQYFGPGTRLTVT.